These 2 T cell receptor beta chains were all obtained from the same sample, sequenced in a study of CD8 T cells in Susac syndrome (dated by TCRdb to about 2019). Receptors were amplified or captured by the immunoSEQ multiplex PCR assay. RNA was extracted using the RNeasy kit, and about 0.45 to 1 ug of the RNA was reverse transcribed with random hexamers. TCRdb ran its own pipeline on the public reads, namely fastp trimming at Q25 and MiXCR clone calling, and kept in-frame beta chains. Identical CDR3 proteins give one entry, which carries the most common genes and DNA. For this sample there are 150,000 to 250,000 distinct CDR3 sequences; nearly 95% appear just once. In total, the top ten clones hold 0.093% of the sample. The sequenced material came from CD4+ T cells from PBMCs. Receptors were obtained from a human donor with multiple sclerosis.

This clonotype was detected only once. The rearrangement uses TRBV3-1 and TRBJ1-2; D is undetermined. The V gene's germline CDR1 is LGHDT and CDR2 YNNKEL (reference sequence). This CDR3 comprises 13 residues. Trimming pared 7 bases from V and 6 bases from J, leaving 15 bases between. The CDR3 sequence: CASNLGGPHGYTF. The CDR3 coding sequence is TGTGCCAGCAACCTAGGAGGGCCCCATGGCTACACCTTC.

This chain joins TRBV7-3 and TRBJ2-7; D is undetermined. This CDR3 has 13 residues. Germline-derived CDR1 and CDR2 are SGHTA and FQGTGA. V was pared by 2 bases and J by 5 bases, with 10 bases between. CDR3 sequence: CASSLGRYDEQYF. The CDR3 DNA sequence: TGTGCCAGCAGCTTAGGGCGGTACGACGAGCAGTACTTC.